This TCR beta chain was captured by sequencing in a study of blood T cell repertoires in COVID-19. On the study more broadly: Samples representing acute and convalescent COVID-19 were sourced from the United States, Italy and Spain. T cells, B-cell-depleted T cells, or PBMCs provided the cDNA or gDNA that served as material.

How the authors handled the data: Amplification with reference gene primers provided the estimates of nucleated cell counts. Clones were sequenced by immunoSEQ multiplex PCR, and TCRdb holds only the in-frame ones, with some missing. The DNA was the basis for D and trimming; V, J and clone size are from that table. The sample shows tens of thousands of clones, roughly nine tenths of them seen only once. CDR1 is LGHNA and CDR2 is YSLEER in the germline V gene. The CDR3 extends over 18 amino acids. V lost 5 bases to trimming and J lost 0 bases; unmatched junction nucleotides: 5. The chain recombines TRBV4-3 with TRBJ2-3; 16 bases map to TRBD2. Sequenced input: peripheral blood. The TCR sequence derives from a human donor in a cohort sampled during active COVID-19. The CDR3 sequence is CASSLGLAGGPSTDTQYF. DNA of the CDR3: TGCGCCAGCAGCTTGGGACTAGCGGGGGGGCCTAGCACAGATACGCAGTATTTT.